These 5 T cell receptor beta chains originate from one sample sequenced in a study of vaccination effects on CD4 cells after COVID-19. Sequencing used immunoSEQ multiplex PCR; TCRdb keeps in-frame clones, though not all of them. The sample shows about 24,000 clones, roughly 70% of them seen only once. These receptors have no known antigen. With the ViraFEST assay, the study expanded antigen-specific CD4+ T cells using viral peptide pools, then sequenced them. Once cultured for roughly 10 days, the cells underwent separation to obtain CD4+ T cells. No vaccinee had earlier SARS-CoV-2 infection, and nucleocapsid antibodies were negative. The sample in question was CD4+ T cells from PBMCs cultured with HCoV-NL63 spike peptides, obtained before COVID-19 vaccination. The receptors derive from a human donor who received a COVID-19 vaccine.

The chain is built from TRBV7-9 and TRBJ2-3; maybe TRBD1 (6 bases). Germline V CDR1 and CDR2: SEHNR, FQNEAQ (reference sequence). Trimming removed 4 bases from V and 10 bases from J, with 9 bases in between. CDR3 size: 11 residues. This CDR3 reads CASSSGVPQYF. DNA for the CDR3: TGTGCCAGCAGCTCAGGGGTTCCGCAGTATTTT.

This clone was seen once. The chain is built from TRBV7-9 and TRBJ2-2; D not certain. CDR1 and CDR2 from the germline V gene are SEHNR and FQNEAQ (reference sequence). The CDR3 length is 13 residues. V shed 3 bases and J shed 1 base, with 3 bases lying between them. The CDR3 loop is CASSFWNTGELFF. The CDR3 DNA is TGTGCCAGCAGCTTTTGGAACACCGGGGAGCTGTTTTTT.

V usage is TRBV2 and J usage is TRBJ1-2; D is unclear. CDR3 size: 15 residues. Trimming pared 0 bases from V and 8 bases from J, leaving 16 bases between. CDR1 and CDR2 (germline): SNHLY, FYNNEI. The DNA for the CDR3 is TGTGCCAGCAGTGAAGCGGGGTCCCCCGGAGGGGGCTACACCTTC. Encoded protein: CASSEAGSPGGGYTF.

This chain connects TRBV4-2 to TRBJ1-3, with D uncertain. Trimming cost V 4 bases and J 8 bases, with 9 bases left between them. Germline V gene lookup returns CDR1 LGHNA and CDR2 YNFKEQ. This CDR3 is 12 amino acids long. CDR3 sequence reads: CASSPARDTIYF. As DNA, the CDR3 is TGTGCCAGCAGCCCCGCCCGGGACACCATATATTTT.

The V gene is TRBV4-2, the J gene TRBJ2-1, with no clear D. The V gene's germline CDR1 is LGHNA and CDR2 YNFKEQ. The CDR3 runs 17 residues. The ends were cut back, 0 bases at V and 1 base at J, with 13 bases in the middle. CDR3 DNA sequence: TGTGCCAGCAGCCAAGATGGCCCACTTTTTTCCTACAATGAGCAGTTCTTC. Translation: CASSQDGPLFSYNEQFF.